This TCR beta chain was observed in a study of T-cell reconstitution after alpha-beta-depleted transplantation in children. This clonotype has a count of ten or more. It was with unique molecular identifiers that the TCRbeta library was prepared. From the PCR reads, TCRdb called clonotypes with MiXCR, one entry per CDR3 protein. Seen here are 480,000 or so distinct CDR3 sequences, under 12% observed once, and the top ten hold around 2.2%. J gave up 7 bases and V 8 bases, and 21 bases lay outside the gene matches. CDR1 is MNHEY and CDR2 is SVGEGT in the germline V gene. CDR3 length: 18 amino acids. The sample consisted of PBMCs, taken before TCRalphabeta/CD19-depleted stem cell transplant. This sequence joins TRBV6-2 or TRBV6-3 and TRBJ2-1; the match to TRBD2 covers 9 bases. This TCR derives from a child under 10 years old with inherited bone marrow failure, due to receive a stem cell transplant. The DNA of the CDR3 is TGTGCCAGCTGGGCCCCTGTCGGCGGGAGGGTAAGGCTGAATGAGCAGTTCTTC. Amino acid sequence: CASWAPVGGRVRLNEQFF.